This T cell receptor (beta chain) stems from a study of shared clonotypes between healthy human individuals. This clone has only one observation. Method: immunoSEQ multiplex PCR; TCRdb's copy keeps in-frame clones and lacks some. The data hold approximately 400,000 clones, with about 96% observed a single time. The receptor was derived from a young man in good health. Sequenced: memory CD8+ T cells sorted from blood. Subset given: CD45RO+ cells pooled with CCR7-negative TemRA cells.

For the CDR3, the DNA is TGTGCCAGCAGCCTGCCGGGACTAGCTGACACCGGGGAGCTGTTTTTT. Its protein product is CASSLPGLADTGELFF. The chain is built from TRBV5-4 and TRBJ2-2, with TRBD2 matching over 9 bases. Germline lookup yields CDR1 SGHNT and CDR2 YYREEE (reference sequence). With 4 bases clipped from V and 3 bases from J, the junction kept 7 bases outside the gene matches. The CDR3 is 16 residues long.